This is a list of T cell receptor beta chains from one sample in a study of cytomegalovirus exposure and HLA in healthy donors. Sequencing was performed with immunoSEQ multiplex PCR; in TCRdb, only in-frame clones are kept and a portion is missing. This repertoire shows roughly 180,000 clones, approximately 82% found once; its top ten account for about 7.7%. Sequencing used PBMCs. These TCRs come from a woman in her thirties or forties in good health and CMV-seropositive. CDR3s include the opening cysteine and the closing phenylalanine or tryptophan. The D gene is left open where the match is weak. Expanded clones get a size class; other rows say once, few or many, or leave the size out.

-,-,TRBV4-2,TRBJ2-5,TGTGCCAGCAGCCAAGTTTCGGAGGAGACCCAGTACTTC,CASSQVSEETQYF
few,-,TRBV6-6,TRBJ2-3,TGTGCCAGCAGTTACGGATCGCGGGATACGCAGTATTTT,CASSYGSRDTQYF
-,TRBD1,TRBV11-1,TRBJ2-3,TGTGCCAGCAGCTTAGGGACAGGGAACACAGATACGCAGTATTTT,CASSLGTGNTDTQYF
once,TRBD1,TRBV5-1,TRBJ2-1,TGCGCCAGCAGCGCCGACAGGGGGCTGGGCAATGAGCAGTTCTTC,CASSADRGLGNEQFF
-,TRBD1,TRBV7-8,TRBJ2-7,TGTGCCAGCAGCTTTGACAGGGGCTCTTACGAGCAGTACTTC,CASSFDRGSYEQYF
few,-,TRBV28,TRBJ2-1,TGTGCCAGCAGTTTCCCCCAGGGGCAGTTCTTC,CASSFPQGQFF
-,TRBD2,TRBV6-1,TRBJ2-3,TGTGCCAGCAGGAAGGGGAGGGGTAGCACAGATACGCAGTATTTT,CASRKGRGSTDTQYF
-,-,TRBV7-9,TRBJ1-6,TGTGCCAGCAGCCCACTAAACGAGGGAATGGCCTATAATTCACCCCTCCACTTT,CASSPLNEGMAYNSPLHF
-,-,TRBV19,TRBJ2-3,TGTGCCAGTAGTATAGTTGCAAACGGAGATACGCAGTATTTT,CASSIVANGDTQYF
few,TRBD2,TRBV29-1,TRBJ2-7,TGCAGCGTCAGACTAGCGGGAGGGCCCAACGAGCAGTACTTC,CSVRLAGGPNEQYF
-,TRBD1,TRBV7-3,TRBJ2-1,TGTGCCAGCAGCTTAGGGACAGGGGGCGATGAGCAGTTCTTC,CASSLGTGGDEQFF
once,-,TRBV18,TRBJ2-5,TGTGCCAGCTCACTCGGACTGAAAGAGACCCAGTACTTC,CASSLGLKETQYF
-,-,TRBV6-7,TRBJ2-5,TGTGCCAGCAGTGAGACATACCAAGAGACCCAGTACTTC,CASSETYQETQYF
-,TRBD1,TRBV6-1,TRBJ2-7,TGTGCCAGCAGCGCGACAGGGTTCGAGCAGTACTTC,CASSATGFEQYF
few,-,TRBV6-1,TRBJ1-1,TGTGCCAGCAGTGAAGCACAGGCTTACGAAGCTTTCTTT,CASSEAQAYEAFF
-,-,TRBV7-3,TRBJ2-3,TGTGCCAGCAGCTTAACAGGGGTTCAGGCAGATACGCAGTATTTT,CASSLTGVQADTQYF
-,TRBD1,TRBV7-9,TRBJ2-7,TGTTCCAGCAGCTTCGGGCCCCAGGGGGCCTACGAGCAGTACTTC,CSSSFGPQGAYEQYF
-,TRBD1,TRBV5-1,TRBJ2-1,TGCGCCAGCAGCTTGGAGGGACAGCTGGGCGATGAGCAGTTCTTC,CASSLEGQLGDEQFF
once,TRBD2,TRBV11-2,TRBJ2-3,TGTGCCAGCAGTGCCTGGGCTTGGGCGGGAGGAACAGATACGCAGTATTTT,CASSAWAWAGGTDTQYF
-,-,TRBV28,TRBJ1-5,TGTGCCAGCAGTTTTTCTTCGGGACAAAGCAATCAGCCCCAGCATTTT,CASSFSSGQSNQPQHF
-,-,TRBV19,TRBJ1-3,TGTGCCAGTAGTCGGTTGACAACTCCTGGAAACACCATATATTTT,CASSRLTTPGNTIYF
few,-,TRBV7-8,TRBJ2-7,TGTGCCAGCAGCGCCCGGGACTCCCCCTACGAGCAGTACTTC,CASSARDSPYEQYF